These T cell receptor beta chains were read from a single sample in a study of OX40 agonist ivuxolimab in advanced cancers. Method: immunoSEQ multiplex PCR; TCRdb's copy keeps in-frame clones and lacks some. This repertoire shows tens of thousands of clones, around 84% found once; its top ten account for roughly 25%. Sequences were derived from CD4+ or CD8+ T cells sorted from blood, sampled in a trial of the OX40 agonist ivuxolimab. The receptor set was obtained from an adult with an advanced solid tumor such as melanoma, head and neck, liver or kidney cancer. Each CDR3 is given with its conserved first and last residue. D genes are given only for firm matches.

D,J,V,CDR3,DNA
.,TRBJ2-7,TRBV19,CASRMGISYEQYF,TGTGCCAGTCGTATGGGAATCTCCTACGAGCAGTACTTC
.,TRBJ2-7,TRBV4-3,CASSQDWGGYEQYF,TGCGCCAGCAGCCAAGATTGGGGCGGTTACGAGCAGTACTTC
.,TRBJ1-6,TRBV18,CASSPPGLINSPLHF,TGTGCCAGCTCCCCTCCGGGACTGATAAATTCACCCCTCCACTTT
.,TRBJ1-5,TRBV15,CATSRGTFDSNQPQHF,TGTGCCACCAGCAGAGGGACATTTGATAGCAATCAGCCCCAGCATTTT
.,TRBJ2-7,TRBV4-3,CASSQQLPGGEQYF,TGCGCCAGCAGCCAACAACTCCCCGGGGGCGAGCAGTACTTC
TRBD2,TRBJ2-5,TRBV30,CAWSVRGDQETQYF,TGTGCCTGGAGTGTACGGGGGGATCAAGAGACCCAGTACTTC
.,TRBJ2-5,TRBV9,CASSPWVGETQYF,TGTGCCAGCAGCCCCTGGGTGGGAGAGACCCAGTACTTC
TRBD1,TRBJ2-7,TRBV7-8,CASSSGTGRDEQYF,TGTGCCAGCAGCTCCGGGACAGGGAGGGACGAGCAGTACTTC
.,TRBJ2-7,TRBV6-5,CASSYLTGLEQYF,TGTGCCAGCAGTTACCTCACAGGGTTAGAGCAGTACTTC
TRBD1,TRBJ2-5,TRBV28,CASSLTGVVRETQYF,TGTGCCAGCAGTTTGACAGGGGTTGTGAGAGAGACCCAGTACTTC
.,TRBJ2-7,TRBV7-9,CASSLRESEQYF,TGTGCCAGCAGCCTCAGGGAGAGCGAGCAGTACTTC
TRBD1,TRBJ1-2,TRBV2,CASSGFLGTGDYGYTF,TGTGCCAGCAGTGGTTTTCTAGGGACAGGGGACTATGGCTACACCTTC
.,TRBJ2-1,TRBV2,CASSDFGQNNEQFF,TGTGCCAGCAGTGATTTCGGACAGAACAATGAGCAGTTCTTC